A single sample gave rise to the 9 T cell receptor beta chains below, sequenced in a study of metastatic and nonmetastatic thyroid tumors. TCRdb called clones again from the PCR reads with MiXCR. This sample has approximately 26,000 clones, with about a quarter found just once. No patient received treatment before thyroid surgery. Sequencing was performed on blood. The receptors here all came from a female donor with papillary thyroid cancer or a benign thyroid nodule (not recorded which). Some clones in this sample may be carry-over from other donors' samples.

J is TRBJ2-6 and V is TRBV4-2; D unclear. The ends were cut back, 1 base at V and 0 bases at J, with 7 bases in the middle. Germline CDR1 LGHNA, CDR2 YNFKEQ. The CDR3 covers 16 residues. The CDR3 region is CASSQVSDSGANVLTF. CDR3 coding DNA: TGTGCCAGCAGCCAAGTATCAGACTCTGGGGCCAACGTCCTGACTTTC.

This clone was picked up many times. V gene TRBV7-2 combines with J gene TRBJ2-3; the match to TRBD2 covers 7 bases. V was clipped by 8 bases and J by 0 bases; unmatched bases: 5. Germline loops: CDR1 SGHTA, CDR2 FQGNSA. The CDR3 extends over 14 amino acids. The CDR3 DNA follows: TGTGCCAGCTGTTGGGGGGGTAGCACAGATACGCAGTATTTT. Translated, it gives CASCWGGSTDTQYF.

The count of this clone is one. One end of the junction varies from germline; a read error may be responsible. The chain employs TRBV20-1 and TRBJ2-1, with D perhaps assigned TRBD1 or TRBD2 (5 bases each). This CDR3 is 14 amino acids long. Germline loops: CDR1 DFQATT, CDR2 SNEGSKA (reference sequence). CDR3 nucleotide sequence: TGCAGTGCTAGCGGGTGGGGGACCTACAATGATCAGTTCTTC. It codes for CSASGWGTYNDQFF.

This clone was observed at least ten times. The gene calls are TRBV27 and TRBJ1-1, with D uncertain. The CDR3 consists of 11 residues. V lost 5 bases and J lost 7, with 8 bases in between. Germline-derived CDR1 and CDR2 are MNHEY and SMNVEV (reference sequence). The CDR3 protein is CASSRKGEAFF. The DNA of the CDR3 is TGTGCCAGCAGTAGAAAGGGTGAAGCTTTCTTT.

This clone showed up just a few times. The chain carries TRBV15 and TRBJ2-1; 7 nucleotides match TRBD2. Losses at the gene ends were 5 bases for V and 2 bases for J; bases not matched to a gene: 6. CDR3 length: 15 amino acids. The germline V gene encodes CDR1 LNHNV and CDR2 YYDKDF (reference sequence). The CDR3 loop reads CATSSSGNTYNEQFF. The CDR3 DNA is TGTGCCACCAGCTCCAGCGGGAATACCTACAATGAGCAGTTCTTC. Filled out from reference TRBV15 and TRBJ2-1, the complete variable domain reads DAMVIQNPRYQVTQFGKPVTLSCSQTLNHNVMYWYQQKSSQAPKLLFHYYDKDFNNEADTPDNFQSRRPNTSFCFLDIRSPGLGDTAMYLCATSSSGNTYNEQFFGPGTRLTVL.

This clone was seen more than once but under ten times. The same CDR3 also results from other DNA sequences found in this sample. The CDR3 sequence is CASSADGTAGPYEQYF. CDR3 coding DNA: TGTGCCAGCAGTGCTGACGGGACAGCCGGCCCTTACGAGCAGTACTTC. J is TRBJ2-7 and V is TRBV6-1, with TRBD1 matching over 7 bases. Losses at the gene ends were 4 bases for V and 4 bases for J; bases not matched to a gene: 13. There are 16 residues in the CDR3. Looked up from germline, CDR1 is MNHNS and CDR2 is SASEGT.

This clone was seen more than once but under ten times. J is TRBJ1-2 and V is TRBV6-5; D unresolved. V lost 4 bases to trimming and J lost 8 bases, with 23 bases between them. Germline CDR1 reads MNHEY; CDR2 reads SVGAGI. The CDR3 runs 16 residues. Written as DNA, the CDR3 is TGTGCCAGCAGTTTTCGCATCCTGGACCCCCAGGTAGGCTACACCTTC. Translation gives CASSFRILDPQVGYTF.

This clone has a count of ten or more. V is TRBV6-1 and J is TRBJ2-1; D unresolved. Trimming stripped 8 bases from V and 3 bases from J, with 14 bases between. This CDR3 spans 14 amino acids. Germline-derived CDR1 and CDR2 are MNHNS and SASEGT. This chain's CDR3 is CASYGSASYNEQFF. CDR3 nucleotides: TGTGCCAGCTATGGAAGCGCGAGCTACAATGAGCAGTTCTTC.

About this clone itself: Its ends do not fully match the called genes, so a read error is possible. The rearrangement joins TRBV11-2 to TRBJ1-1; D is perhaps TRBD1 (5 bases). Germline values: CDR1 SGHAT, CDR2 FQNNGV. The length of the CDR3 is 13 residues. CDR3 protein: CASTDGGLTEALF. As DNA, the CDR3 is TGTGCCAGCACGGACGGGGGTTTGACTGAAGCTCTCTTT.